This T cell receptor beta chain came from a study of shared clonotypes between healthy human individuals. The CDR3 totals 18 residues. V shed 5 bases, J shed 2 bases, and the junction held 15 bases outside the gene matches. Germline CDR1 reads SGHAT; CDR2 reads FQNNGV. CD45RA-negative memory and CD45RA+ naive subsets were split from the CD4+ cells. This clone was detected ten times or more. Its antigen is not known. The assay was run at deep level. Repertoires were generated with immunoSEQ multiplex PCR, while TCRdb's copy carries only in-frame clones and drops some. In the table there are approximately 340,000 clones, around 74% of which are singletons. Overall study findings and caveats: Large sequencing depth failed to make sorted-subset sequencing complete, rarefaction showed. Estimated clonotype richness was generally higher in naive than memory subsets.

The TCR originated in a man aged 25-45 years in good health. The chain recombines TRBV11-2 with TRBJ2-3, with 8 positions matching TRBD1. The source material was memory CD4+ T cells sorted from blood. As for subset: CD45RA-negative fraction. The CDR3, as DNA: TGTGCCAGCAGCCCACCTCCCAGGGGGCAAGTTAACACAGATACGCAGTATTTT. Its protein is CASSPPPRGQVNTDTQYF.